The clone carrying this T cell receptor (beta chain) showed up just a few times. Antigen: not known. Germline assignment: CDR1 LGHDT and CDR2 YNNKEL (reference sequence). After removal of 4 bases from V and 7 bases from J, the junction contained 12 bases not matched to a gene. The CDR3 spans 16 residues. For the second PCR, which ran for roughly 6 to 12 cycles, a sample-barcoded 5' primer and a J-beta primer mix were used. TCRdb reprocessed the 5' RACE reads with MiXCR, giving one entry per CDR3 protein. The sample lists hundreds of thousands of distinct CDR3 sequences; 40% to 50% were seen once. The data derive from a study of blood T cells in healthy people across ages. The authors drew roughly 9.8 milliliters of peripheral blood from each donor. Study outcomes and limitations: Observed TCR beta diversity showed a strong correlation with the percentage of naive T cells as measured by flow cytometry.

The receptor was derived from a man aged 60 to 75 in good health. This rearrangement joins TRBV3-1 to TRBJ2-1, with 8 positions matching TRBD1. Source material: blood. DNA for the CDR3: TGTGCCAGCAGCCTGGGAGACAGGGGTTTAGGTAATGAGCAGTTCTTC. This encodes CASSLGDRGLGNEQFF.